The 31 T cell receptor beta chains below come from one sample, sequenced in a study of CD8 T cells in Susac syndrome. Random-hexamer reverse transcription was applied to about 0.45 to 1 ug RNA. Each CDR3 protein gets one entry after TCRdb re-called the immunoSEQ multiplex PCR reads with MiXCR. The sample contains 150,000 to 200,000 distinct CDR3 sequences, roughly nine tenths of which appear only once. The sample consisted of CD4+ T cells from PBMCs. These TCRs come from a human donor with Susac syndrome.

CDR3 coding DNA: TGTGCCAGCAGCTTAGGACGGTCTGCTGACAATGAGCAGTTCTTC. This sequence encodes CASSLGRSADNEQFF. The rearrangement links TRBV7-9 to TRBJ2-1; D gene ambiguous. The germline V and J ends were trimmed by 1 base and 5 bases, with 12 bases remaining between them. The CDR3 runs to 15 residues. Germline V gene sequence: CDR1 SEHNR, CDR2 FQNEAQ (reference sequence).

The V call is TRBV20-1, the J call TRBJ1-5; the D gene is possibly TRBD1 (6 bases). Germline values: CDR1 DFQATT, CDR2 SNEGSKA (reference sequence). Trimming pared 3 bases from V and 1 base from J, leaving 10 bases between. This CDR3 contains 14 residues. The CDR3 DNA reads as TGCAGTGCTAGTGAAGGGACAAGCAATCAGCCCCAGCATTTT. Its protein product is CSASEGTSNQPQHF.

The rearrangement uses TRBV6-5 and TRBJ1-1; D unresolved. This CDR3 region has 13 residues. The V gene lost 3 bases and the J gene lost 5 bases, with 10 bases spanning the gap. Germline V gene lookup returns CDR1 MNHEY and CDR2 SVGAGI. The CDR3 loop is CASSYGAWTEAFF. In DNA form, the CDR3 reads TGTGCCAGCAGTTATGGTGCGTGGACTGAAGCTTTCTTT.

The V and J genes are TRBV7-9 and TRBJ1-6; D gene uncertain. Germline V gene data show CDR1 as SEHNR and CDR2 as FQNEAQ (reference sequence). V gave up 0 bases and J gave up 9 bases, with 3 bases separating them. The CDR3 length is 12 residues. The CDR3 is CASSLAGSPLHF. CDR3 DNA: TGTGCCAGCAGCTTAGCGGGTTCACCCCTCCACTTT.

This clonotype appeared once. This sequence joins TRBV2 and TRBJ2-7, with 9 bases lining up with TRBD1. V lost 7 bases, J lost 4 bases, and 8 bases stayed unmatched. CDR3 length equals 14 residues. Germline V CDR1 and CDR2: SNHLY, FYNNEI. The CDR3 loop is CASTLGTGRYEQYF. The CDR3, as DNA: TGTGCCAGCACTTTAGGGACAGGGAGGTACGAGCAGTACTTC.

This chain joins TRBV7-3 and TRBJ2-5, with TRBD1 matching 7 bases. Germline values: CDR1 SGHTA, CDR2 FQGTGA. There are 14 residues in the CDR3. The V and J ends lost 6 bases and 9 bases, in that order; junction bases with no gene match: 13. CDR3 in DNA: TGTGCCAGCAGTCGGAACGCAGGGACAGCGGCCCAGTACTTC. As protein: CASSRNAGTAAQYF.

This clonotype was recorded only once. The chain combines TRBV24-1 with TRBJ2-2, with D perhaps matching TRBD2 (5 bases). Trimming took off 6 bases at V and 3 bases at J, with 10 bases between the two ends. CDR1 is KGHDR, CDR2 SFDVKD, per germline. The CDR3 has 14 amino acids. This CDR3 is CATSPSGYTGELFF. The CDR3 DNA reads as TGTGCCACCAGTCCCAGCGGATACACCGGGGAGCTGTTTTTT.

The chain recombines TRBV7-9 with TRBJ2-4, with 14 nucleotides matching TRBD2. The CDR3 consists of 15 residues. CDR1 and CDR2 (germline): SEHNR, FQNEAQ (reference sequence). Unmatched junction bases numbered 3, after V lost 5 bases and J lost 6 bases. This chain's CDR3 is CASSPGTSGGNIQYF. DNA for the CDR3: TGTGCCAGCAGCCCAGGGACTAGCGGGGGAAACATTCAGTACTTC.

This chain joins TRBV20-1 and TRBJ2-7, with 10 bases identical to TRBD2. Trimming cost V 7 bases and J 4 bases; bases outside gene matches: 4. The CDR3 is made up of 12 amino acids. CDR1 DFQATT and CDR2 SNEGSKA come from the germline V gene (reference sequence). The CDR3 protein is CSVATSGYEQYF. As DNA, the CDR3 is TGCAGTGTCGCGACTAGCGGGTACGAGCAGTACTTC.

The V gene is TRBV3-1, the J gene TRBJ2-7, with 12 bases matching TRBD2. The J segment lost 4 bases and the V segment lost 1 base, leaving 2 bases of the junction unmatched. The CDR3 is 15 amino acids. Germline CDR1 is LGHDT and CDR2 is YNNKEL (reference sequence). The CDR3, as DNA: TGTGCCAGCAGCCAAGGACTAGCGGGAGAGTACGAGCAGTACTTC. It yields the protein CASSQGLAGEYEQYF.

The genes are TRBV20-1 and TRBJ1-1; tentatively, D is TRBD1 (5 bases). Germline V gene data show CDR1 as DFQATT and CDR2 as SNEGSKA (reference sequence). The CDR3 is made up of 13 amino acids. Between the trimmed V and J ends, which lost 5 bases and 1 base, there was a span of 11 bases. The CDR3 region is CSAQWGSNTEAFF. The CDR3 nucleotides read TGCAGTGCTCAGTGGGGCTCGAACACTGAAGCTTTCTTT.

The chain has TRBV2 and TRBJ2-1, with D possibly being TRBD1 or TRBD2 (6 bases each). V shed 8 bases and J shed 6 bases, with 23 bases lying between them. Looked up from germline, CDR1 is SNHLY and CDR2 is FYNNEI. The CDR3 is 16 residues long. The CDR3: CASYLPGASLTNEQFF. The CDR3 DNA is TGTGCCAGCTATCTCCCGGGGGCCTCACTCACCAATGAGCAGTTCTTC.

The V gene is TRBV18, the J gene TRBJ2-7; D might be TRBD1 or TRBD2, each matching 5 bases. The V gene's germline CDR1 is KGHSH and CDR2 LQKENI. Trimming took 2 bases from V and 5 from J, leaving 13 bases between them. The CDR3 consists of 14 residues. The CDR3 sequence: CASSPVIGTDEQYF. The CDR3 nucleotides are TGTGCCAGCTCACCAGTGATCGGGACCGACGAGCAGTACTTC.

CDR3 coding DNA: TGTGCCATCAAGGGAGGCAGGGGAGTGGTGAACACTGAAGCTTTCTTT. This sequence encodes CAIKGGRGVVNTEAFF. The chain recombines TRBV10-3 with TRBJ1-1; a weak D match, TRBD1 (6 bases). The CDR3 length is 16 residues. The V gene's germline CDR1 is ENHRY and CDR2 SYGVKD. V was clipped by 7 bases and J by 0 bases, with 18 bases between them.

The genes are TRBV6-5 and TRBJ1-1; unclear D gene. CDR3 length: 14 amino acids. Germline values: CDR1 MNHEY, CDR2 SVGAGI. Trimming took 6 bases from V and 1 from J, leaving 12 bases between them. This CDR3 reads CASRPEGPNTEAFF. The CDR3 DNA sequence: TGTGCCAGCAGACCCGAGGGCCCGAACACTGAAGCTTTCTTT.

This chain joins TRBV23-1 and TRBJ2-7; D unclear. TRBV23-1 is given ORF status, its function remaining uncertain. The CDR3 runs 16 residues. Deletions cut 2 bases from V and 2 bases from J, with 16 bases between. The chain's CDR3 is CASSQVAPFSPYEQYF. CDR3 sequence (DNA): TGCGCCAGCAGTCAAGTGGCGCCGTTCAGTCCCTACGAGCAGTACTTC.

The chain uses TRBV27 and TRBJ2-3; tentatively, D is TRBD1 (5 bases). V lost 6 bases to trimming and J lost 4 bases, with 8 bases between them. Looked up from germline, CDR1 is MNHEY and CDR2 is SMNVEV (reference sequence). The CDR3 has 12 residues. CDR3 protein: CASRAGPDTQYF. The CDR3 coding sequence is TGTGCCAGCAGGGCAGGGCCAGATACGCAGTATTTT.

CDR3 region: CASSYSASGISYEQYF. The CDR3 DNA is TGTGCCAGCAGTTACTCGGCCAGCGGGATTTCCTACGAGCAGTACTTC. V usage is TRBV6-2 or TRBV6-3 and J usage is TRBJ2-7; 7 positions match TRBD2. This CDR3 is 16 amino acids long. The V gene's germline CDR1 is MNHEY and CDR2 SVGEGT. The V gene end was trimmed by 0 bases and the J gene end by 1 base; junction bases not matched to a gene: 6.

This rearrangement joins TRBV6-5 to TRBJ2-5, with D perhaps given as TRBD1 or TRBD2 (5 bases each). The CDR3 has 15 amino acids. The V end lost 5 bases, the J end lost 3 bases, and 16 bases lay between the germline ends. Germline V gives CDR1 MNHEY, CDR2 SVGAGI. The CDR3 region is CASSPPGRTKETQYF. DNA for the CDR3: TGTGCCAGCAGTCCACCGGGACGTACGAAAGAGACCCAGTACTTC.

This chain connects TRBV20-1 to TRBJ2-7, with D possibly being TRBD1 (6 bases). Germline V CDR1 and CDR2: DFQATT, SNEGSKA (reference sequence). There are 15 residues in the CDR3. V dropped 7 bases and J dropped 8 bases, with 27 bases sitting between them. In nucleotides, the CDR3 is TGCAGTGTCACTCCGCCGGGACAAGGATCTTTAAAGCAGTACTTC. This sequence encodes CSVTPPGQGSLKQYF.

The rearrangement uses TRBV5-4 and TRBJ1-1; no clear D gene. This CDR3 has 16 amino acids. Germline-derived CDR1 and CDR2 are SGHNT and YYREEE (reference sequence). Trimming stripped 0 bases from V and 5 bases from J, with 17 bases between. CDR3 protein: CASSLVGLLVETEAFF. The CDR3 DNA reads TGTGCCAGCAGCTTGGTAGGGCTCTTAGTAGAAACTGAAGCTTTCTTT.

The V and J genes are TRBV18 and TRBJ1-6; 7 nucleotides align to TRBD1. The CDR3 contains 15 residues. The germline gives CDR1 KGHSH, CDR2 LQKENI. The junction had 5 bases not matched to a gene; V was cut back by 2 bases and J by 7 bases. CDR3 DNA sequence: TGTGCCAGCTCACCAGCCAGGGACAGAAATTCACCCCTCCACTTT. This sequence encodes CASSPARDRNSPLHF.

This chain joins TRBV3-1 and TRBJ2-5; the match to TRBD1 covers 9 bases. Germline trimming cut 5 bases from V and 7 bases from J; bases unmatched to any gene: 5. This CDR3 comprises 13 residues. Germline assignment: CDR1 LGHDT and CDR2 YNNKEL (reference sequence). Here the CDR3 DNA reads TGTGCCAGCAGCATGACAGGGGGAACGACCCAGTACTTC. Encoded protein: CASSMTGGTTQYF.

The gene calls are TRBV5-4 and TRBJ1-2; TRBD1 is a possible D gene (5 bases). V shed 0 bases and J shed 8 bases, with 17 bases lying between them. This CDR3 comprises 15 residues. Germline CDR1 reads SGHNT; CDR2 reads YYREEE (reference sequence). CDR3 residues: CASSLALGTSQGYTF. CDR3 coding DNA: TGTGCCAGCAGCTTGGCATTAGGGACTTCTCAAGGCTACACCTTC.

The V and J genes are TRBV13 and TRBJ2-5, with D perhaps matching TRBD1 or TRBD2 (5 bases each). The CDR3 runs 16 residues. The germline CDR1 and CDR2 sequences are PRHDT and FYEKMQ (reference sequence). The V end lost 5 bases, the J end lost 9 bases, and 25 bases lay between the germline ends. The CDR3 bases are TGTGCCAGCAGCGACACAAAGACCAGGGACCAAAGGGCCCAGTACTTC. Translated, it gives CASSDTKTRDQRAQYF.

The J gene is TRBJ2-7, the V gene TRBV29-1; 13 bases fit TRBD2. In germline, CDR1 is SQVTM, CDR2 ANQGSEA. This CDR3 comprises 16 residues. Trimming at V came to 5 bases and at J to 0 bases, leaving 7 bases not matched to a gene. The CDR3 nucleotides read TGCAGCGTTCGTTTGACTAGCGGGAGGAGCTCCTACGAGCAGTACTTC. Translation gives CSVRLTSGRSSYEQYF.

J is TRBJ1-2 and V is TRBV12-3 or TRBV12-4; tentatively, D is TRBD1 (6 bases). The CDR3 is 14 amino acids. Trimming left V 6 bases short and J 6 bases short, with 17 bases between. The CDR3 sequence is CASRPSGGSDGYTF. The CDR3 DNA sequence: TGTGCCAGCAGACCGAGCGGGGGCTCGGATGGCTACACCTTC.

This chain connects TRBV20-1 to TRBJ1-3, with D perhaps TRBD1 (6 bases). This CDR3 contains 14 residues. V dropped 0 bases and J dropped 4 bases, with 10 bases sitting between them. Germline V lookup: CDR1 DFQATT, CDR2 SNEGSKA (reference sequence). CDR3 region: CSARDRGVGNTIYF. CDR3 in DNA: TGCAGTGCTAGAGATAGGGGGGTAGGAAACACCATATATTTT.

The V and J genes are TRBV24-1 and TRBJ2-3, with no clear D. Germline V CDR1 and CDR2: KGHDR, SFDVKD. The CDR3 contains 12 residues. V shed 5 bases and J shed 3 bases, with 5 bases lying between them. CDR3: CATSAGTDTQYF. The CDR3 region has the DNA TGTGCCACCAGTGCCGGAACAGATACGCAGTATTTT.

The chain links TRBV20-1 to TRBJ2-1, with D maybe TRBD1 (5 bases). With 5 bases removed from V and 2 bases from J, the gap between germline ends came to 7 bases. Germline V gives CDR1 DFQATT, CDR2 SNEGSKA (reference sequence). This CDR3 is built from 12 residues. The CDR3 DNA reads TGCAGTGCTGGGGCCCCCTACAATGAGCAGTTCTTC. Translating gives CSAGAPYNEQFF.

This chain connects TRBV4-1 to TRBJ2-2; no reliable D call. V gave up 2 bases and J gave up 6 bases, with 10 bases separating them. The germline CDR1 and CDR2 sequences are MGHRA and YSYEKL. There are 14 residues in the CDR3. CDR3 sequence (DNA): TGCGCCAGCAGCCAACCTCTCAGCGCCGGGGAGCTGTTTTTT. Translation gives CASSQPLSAGELFF.